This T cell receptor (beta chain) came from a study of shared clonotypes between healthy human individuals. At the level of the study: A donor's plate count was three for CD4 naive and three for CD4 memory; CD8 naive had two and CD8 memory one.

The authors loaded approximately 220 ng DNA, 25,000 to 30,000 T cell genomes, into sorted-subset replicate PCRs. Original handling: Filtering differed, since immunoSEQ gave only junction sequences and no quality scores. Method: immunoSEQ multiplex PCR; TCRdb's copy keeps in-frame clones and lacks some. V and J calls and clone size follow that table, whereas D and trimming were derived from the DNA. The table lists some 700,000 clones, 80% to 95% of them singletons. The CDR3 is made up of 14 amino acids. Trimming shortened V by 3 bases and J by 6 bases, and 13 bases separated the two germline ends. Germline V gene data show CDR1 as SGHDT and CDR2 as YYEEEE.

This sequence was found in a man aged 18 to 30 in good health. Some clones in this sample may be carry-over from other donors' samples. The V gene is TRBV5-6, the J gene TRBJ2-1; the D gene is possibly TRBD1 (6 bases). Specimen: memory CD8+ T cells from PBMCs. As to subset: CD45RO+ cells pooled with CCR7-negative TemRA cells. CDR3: CASSSLDSINEQFF. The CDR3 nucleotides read TGTGCCAGCAGCTCCCTGGACAGTATCAATGAGCAGTTCTTC.